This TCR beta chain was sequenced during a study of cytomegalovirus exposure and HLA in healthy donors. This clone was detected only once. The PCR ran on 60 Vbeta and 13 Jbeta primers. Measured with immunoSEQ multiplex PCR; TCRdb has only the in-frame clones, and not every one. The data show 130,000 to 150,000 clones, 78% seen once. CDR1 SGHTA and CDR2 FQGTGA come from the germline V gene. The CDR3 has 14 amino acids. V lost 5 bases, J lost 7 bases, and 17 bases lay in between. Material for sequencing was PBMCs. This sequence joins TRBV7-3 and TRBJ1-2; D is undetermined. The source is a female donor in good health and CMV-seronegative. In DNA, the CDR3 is TGTGCCAGCAGCCCCTCGGGGATCATAGGTGGCTACACCTTC. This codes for CASSPSGIIGGYTF. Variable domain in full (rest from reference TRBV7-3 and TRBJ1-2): GAGVSQTPSNKVTEKGKYVELRCDPISGHTALYWYRQSLGQGPEFLIYFQGTGAADDSGLPNDRFFAVRPEGSVSTLKIQRTERGDSAVYLCASSPSGIIGGYTFGSGTRLTVV.